Reported below is one TCR beta chain. Trimming stripped 7 bases from V and 11 bases from J, with 5 bases between. This CDR3 spans 8 amino acids. Germline CDR1 LNHDA, CDR2 SQIVND (reference sequence). The data belong to a study of T cells in Graves' hyperthyroidism and ophthalmopathy. From RNA transcripts, TCR beta CDR3 regions were amplified. HTBI primers drove first-round RT-PCR of the TCR CDR3. TCRdb re-called the multiplex PCR reads with MiXCR, one entry per CDR3 protein. The sample has more than 350,000 distinct CDR3 sequences; about 18% are singletons. Sample: blood. The chain combines TRBV19 with TRBJ1-1, with no clear D. The receptor was derived from a woman in her twenties or thirties with Graves' hyperthyroidism that later progressed to Graves' ophthalmopathy. The CDR3 nucleotides are TGTGCCAGTAACTCTGCTTTCTTT. Its protein is CASNSAFF.